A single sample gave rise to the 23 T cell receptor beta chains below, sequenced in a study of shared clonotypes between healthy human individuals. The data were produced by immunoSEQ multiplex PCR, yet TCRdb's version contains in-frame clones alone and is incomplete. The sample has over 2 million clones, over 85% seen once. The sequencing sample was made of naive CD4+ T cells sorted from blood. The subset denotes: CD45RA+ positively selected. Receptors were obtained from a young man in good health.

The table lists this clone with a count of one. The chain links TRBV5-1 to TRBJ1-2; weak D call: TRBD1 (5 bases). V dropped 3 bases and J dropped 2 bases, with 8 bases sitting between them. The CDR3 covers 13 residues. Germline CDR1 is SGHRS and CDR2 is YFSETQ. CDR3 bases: TGCGCCAGCAGCTATGAGGGGAACTATGGCTACACCTTC. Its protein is CASSYEGNYGYTF. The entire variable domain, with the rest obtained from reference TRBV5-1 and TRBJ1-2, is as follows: KAGVTQTPRYLIKTRGQQVTLSCSPISGHRSVSWYQQTPGQGLQFLFEYFSETQRNKGNFPGRFSGRQFSNSRSEMNVSTLELGDSALYLCASSYEGNYGYTFGSGTRLTVV.

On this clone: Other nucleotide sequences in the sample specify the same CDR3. In DNA, the CDR3 is TGCGCCAGCAGCTTAACTAGCGGGCAAGAGACCCAGTACTTC. It specifies CASSLTSGQETQYF. This chain connects TRBV5-1 to TRBJ2-5; 9 bases are shared with TRBD2. V trimming: 2 bases; J trimming: 2 bases; junction bases outside the gene matches: 1. CDR3 length: 14 amino acids. Germline values: CDR1 SGHRS, CDR2 YFSETQ. The full variable domain, with the rest looked up from reference TRBV5-1 and TRBJ2-5, is KAGVTQTPRYLIKTRGQQVTLSCSPISGHRSVSWYQQTPGQGLQFLFEYFSETQRNKGNFPGRFSGRQFSNSRSEMNVSTLELGDSALYLCASSLTSGQETQYFGPGTRLLVL.

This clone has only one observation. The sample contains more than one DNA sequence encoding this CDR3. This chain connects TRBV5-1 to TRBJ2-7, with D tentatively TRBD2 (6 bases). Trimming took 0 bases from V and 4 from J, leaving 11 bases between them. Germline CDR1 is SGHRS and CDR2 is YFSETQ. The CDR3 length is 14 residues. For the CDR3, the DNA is TGCGCCAGCAGCTTGGCCGGAGGGAGTTACGAGCAGTACTTC. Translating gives CASSLAGGSYEQYF.

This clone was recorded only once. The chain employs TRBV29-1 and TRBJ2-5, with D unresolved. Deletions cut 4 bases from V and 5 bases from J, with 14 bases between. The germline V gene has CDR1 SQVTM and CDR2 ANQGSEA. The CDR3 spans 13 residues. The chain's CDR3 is CSVGRSSLETQYF. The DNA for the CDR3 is TGCAGCGTTGGAAGGAGTAGTCTGGAGACCCAGTACTTC.

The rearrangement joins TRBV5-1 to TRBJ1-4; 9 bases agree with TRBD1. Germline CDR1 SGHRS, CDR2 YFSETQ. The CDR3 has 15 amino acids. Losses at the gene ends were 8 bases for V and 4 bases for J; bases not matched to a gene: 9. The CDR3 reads CASCRGTGLNEKLFF. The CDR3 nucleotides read TGCGCCAGTTGTAGAGGGACAGGGCTTAATGAAAAACTGTTTTTT.

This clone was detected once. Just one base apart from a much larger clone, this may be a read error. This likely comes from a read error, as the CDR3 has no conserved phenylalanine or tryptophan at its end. CDR3 residues: CAWSGISTDTQYS. In nucleotides, the CDR3 is TGTGCCTGGAGCGGGATTAGCACAGATACGCAGTATTCT. The chain is built from TRBV30 and TRBJ2-3; a weak D match, TRBD2 (5 bases). CDR1 and CDR2 from the germline V gene are GTSNPN and SVGIG (reference sequence). V lost 3 bases and J lost 0, with 7 bases in between. The CDR3 has 13 amino acids.

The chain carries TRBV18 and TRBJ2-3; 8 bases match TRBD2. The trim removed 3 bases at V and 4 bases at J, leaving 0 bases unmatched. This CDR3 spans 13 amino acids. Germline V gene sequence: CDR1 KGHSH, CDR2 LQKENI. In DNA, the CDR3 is TGTGCCAGCTCACCCGGGAGGGCAGATACGCAGTATTTT. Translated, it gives CASSPGRADTQYF.

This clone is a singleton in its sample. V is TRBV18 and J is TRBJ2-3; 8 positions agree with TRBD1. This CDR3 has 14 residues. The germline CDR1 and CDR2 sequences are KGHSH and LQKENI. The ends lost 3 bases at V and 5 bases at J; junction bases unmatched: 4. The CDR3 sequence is CASSPTDRVDTQYF. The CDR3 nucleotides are TGTGCCAGCTCACCGACGGACAGGGTAGATACGCAGTATTTT.

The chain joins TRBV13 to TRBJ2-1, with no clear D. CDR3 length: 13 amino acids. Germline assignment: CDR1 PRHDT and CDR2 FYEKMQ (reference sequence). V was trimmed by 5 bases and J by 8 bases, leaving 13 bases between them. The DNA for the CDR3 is TGTGCCAGCAGCCCGTCGAGTAAGGATGAGCAGTTCTTC. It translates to CASSPSSKDEQFF.

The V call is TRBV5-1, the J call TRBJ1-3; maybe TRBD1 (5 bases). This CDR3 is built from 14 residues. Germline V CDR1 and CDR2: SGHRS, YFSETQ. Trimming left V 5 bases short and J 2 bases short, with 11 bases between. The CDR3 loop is CASSVGGTGNTIYF. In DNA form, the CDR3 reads TGCGCCAGCAGTGTCGGGGGAACTGGAAACACCATATATTTT.

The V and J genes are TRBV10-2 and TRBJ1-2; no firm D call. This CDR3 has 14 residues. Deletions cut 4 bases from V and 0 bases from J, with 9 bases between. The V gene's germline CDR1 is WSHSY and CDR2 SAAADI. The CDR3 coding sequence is TGCGCCAGCAGTGCCACAGCAGCTAACTATGGCTACACCTTC. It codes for CASSATAANYGYTF.

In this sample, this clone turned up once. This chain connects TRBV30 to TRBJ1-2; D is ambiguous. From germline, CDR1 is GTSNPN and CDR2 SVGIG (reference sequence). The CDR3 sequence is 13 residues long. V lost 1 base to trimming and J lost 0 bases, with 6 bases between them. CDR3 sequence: CAWSGQANYGYTF. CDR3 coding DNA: TGTGCCTGGAGTGGCCAAGCTAACTATGGCTACACCTTC.

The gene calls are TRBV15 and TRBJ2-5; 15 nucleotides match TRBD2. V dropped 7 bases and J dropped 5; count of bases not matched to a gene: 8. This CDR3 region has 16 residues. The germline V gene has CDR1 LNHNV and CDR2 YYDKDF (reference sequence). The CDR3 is CATTTGLAGGSETQYF. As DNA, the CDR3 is TGTGCCACCACCACGGGACTAGCGGGGGGTAGCGAGACCCAGTACTTC.

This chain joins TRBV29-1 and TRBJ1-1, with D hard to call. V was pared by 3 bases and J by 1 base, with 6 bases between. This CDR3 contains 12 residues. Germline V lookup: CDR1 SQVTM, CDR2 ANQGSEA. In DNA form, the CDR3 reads TGCAGCGTTGAGGCGGGGAACACTGAAGCTTTCTTT. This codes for CSVEAGNTEAFF.

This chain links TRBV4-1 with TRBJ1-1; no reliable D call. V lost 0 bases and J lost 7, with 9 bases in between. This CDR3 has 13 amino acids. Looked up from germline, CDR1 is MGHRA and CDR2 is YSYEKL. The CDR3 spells CASSQEGDREAFF. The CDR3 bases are TGCGCCAGCAGCCAAGAAGGCGACCGTGAAGCTTTCTTT.

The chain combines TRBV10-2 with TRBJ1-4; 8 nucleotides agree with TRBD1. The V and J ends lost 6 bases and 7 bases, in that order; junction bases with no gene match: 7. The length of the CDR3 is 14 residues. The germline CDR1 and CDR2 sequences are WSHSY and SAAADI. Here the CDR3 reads CASREQGGGEKLFF. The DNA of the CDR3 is TGCGCCAGCAGGGAACAGGGGGGAGGTGAAAAACTGTTTTTT.

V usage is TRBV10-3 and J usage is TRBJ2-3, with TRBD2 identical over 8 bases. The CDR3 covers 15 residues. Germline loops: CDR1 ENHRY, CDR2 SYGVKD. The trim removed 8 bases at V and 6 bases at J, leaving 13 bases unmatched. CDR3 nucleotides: TGTGCCATCGGGAGGCGGATGTTAGCGGGGGATACGCAGTATTTT. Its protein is CAIGRRMLAGDTQYF.

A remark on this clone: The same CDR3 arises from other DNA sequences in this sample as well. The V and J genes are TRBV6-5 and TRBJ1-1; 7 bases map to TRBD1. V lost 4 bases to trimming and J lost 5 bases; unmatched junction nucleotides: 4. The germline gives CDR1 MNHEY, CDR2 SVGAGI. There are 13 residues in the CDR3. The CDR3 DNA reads TGTGCCAGCAGTTCCGCAGGGGGTACTGAAGCTTTCTTT. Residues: CASSSAGGTEAFF.

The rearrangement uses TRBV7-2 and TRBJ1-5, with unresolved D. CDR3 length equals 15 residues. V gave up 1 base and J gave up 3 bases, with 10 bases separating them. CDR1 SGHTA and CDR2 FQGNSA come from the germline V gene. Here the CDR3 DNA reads TGTGCCAGCAGCTTAGTCGGATCCTTCAATCAGCCCCAGCATTTT. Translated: CASSLVGSFNQPQHF.

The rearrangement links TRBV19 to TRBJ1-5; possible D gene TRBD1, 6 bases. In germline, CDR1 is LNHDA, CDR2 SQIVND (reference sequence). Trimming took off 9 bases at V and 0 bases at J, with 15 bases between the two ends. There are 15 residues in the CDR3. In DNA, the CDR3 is TGTGCCAGCAAACAGGGAGGCTATAGCAATCAGCCCCAGCATTTT. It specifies CASKQGGYSNQPQHF. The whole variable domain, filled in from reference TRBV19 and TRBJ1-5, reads DGGITQSPKYLFRKEGQNVTLSCEQNLNHDAMYWYRQDPGQGLRLIYYSQIVNDFQKGDIAEGYSVSREKKESFPLTVTSAQKNPTAFYLCASKQGGYSNQPQHFGDGTRLSIL.

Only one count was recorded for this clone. The CDR3 is CSAADPSYNEQFF. The CDR3 DNA sequence: TGCAGCGCTGCAGACCCCTCCTACAATGAGCAGTTCTTC. J is TRBJ2-1 and V is TRBV29-1; D remains ambiguous. V shed 7 bases and J shed 0 bases, with 10 bases lying between them. The CDR3 is made up of 13 amino acids. Germline CDR1 and CDR2: SQVTM and ANQGSEA.

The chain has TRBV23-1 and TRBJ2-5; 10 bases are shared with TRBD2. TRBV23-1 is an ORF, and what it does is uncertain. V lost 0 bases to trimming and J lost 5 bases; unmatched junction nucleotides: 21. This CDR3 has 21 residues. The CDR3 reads CASSQSGGVLAGGPHRETQYF. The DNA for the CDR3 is TGCGCCAGCAGTCAATCCGGGGGGGTTTTAGCGGGAGGCCCCCATAGGGAGACCCAGTACTTC.

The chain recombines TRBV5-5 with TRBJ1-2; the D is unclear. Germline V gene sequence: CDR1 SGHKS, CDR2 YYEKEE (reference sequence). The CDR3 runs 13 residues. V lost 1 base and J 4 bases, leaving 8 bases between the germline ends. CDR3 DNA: TGTGCCAGCAGCTTGAGAGACCCCTATGGCTACACCTTC. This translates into CASSLRDPYGYTF.